One T cell receptor (beta chain) is described in this entry. The target antigen is unknown. It was 200 to 250 ng DNA, about 30,000 T cell genomes, that sorted-subset replicate PCRs used. Profiled with immunoSEQ multiplex PCR; TCRdb holds only in-frame clones, not every one. This table holds roughly 1,800,000 clones, roughly 94% found once. With 5 bases clipped from V and 6 bases from J, the junction kept 4 bases outside the gene matches. This CDR3 contains 13 residues. The V gene's germline CDR1 is SGHAT and CDR2 FQNNGV. The sample belongs to a study of shared clonotypes between healthy human individuals. Positive CCR7 selection of CD45RO-negative cells yielded the naive CD8 cells, and terminally differentiated effector memory CD45RA+ cells were excluded. Overall study results and limits: Only blood was sampled; tissue repertoires likely differ.

This receptor was taken from a man between 18 and 35 years old in good health. Sequencing was performed on naive CD8+ T cells sorted from blood. The chain recombines TRBV11-2 with TRBJ1-2, with 9 bases identical to TRBD1. CDR3 protein: CASSEQGANGYTF. CDR3 bases: TGTGCCAGCAGCGAACAGGGGGCAAATGGCTACACCTTC.